Given below is one TCR beta chain in context. This sample is part of a study of blood T cell repertoires in COVID-19. Overall study context: Acute and convalescent COVID-19 samples came from the United States, Italy and Spain.

Losses at the gene ends were 1 base for V and 6 bases for J; bases not matched to a gene: 6. Germline CDR1 is LGHDT and CDR2 is YNNKEL (reference sequence). The CDR3 is 16 amino acids. How the authors handled the data: Amplification of reference gene primers provided the estimated nucleated cell counts. The data were produced by immunoSEQ multiplex PCR, yet TCRdb's version contains in-frame clones alone and is incomplete. D and trimming come from the DNA, and the V and J calls and clone size come from that table. In the table there are some 100,000 clones, 89% of which are singletons. J is TRBJ2-1 and V is TRBV3-1 (or the pseudogene TRBV3-2); 10 nucleotides match TRBD2. The sequence was obtained from a woman aged 70-85 years with acute or convalescent COVID-19. The sample consisted of peripheral blood. In DNA form, the CDR3 reads TGTGCCAGCAGCCAAGGCGGAGCGGGAGGGATCAATGAGCAGTTCTTC. Residues: CASSQGGAGGINEQFF.